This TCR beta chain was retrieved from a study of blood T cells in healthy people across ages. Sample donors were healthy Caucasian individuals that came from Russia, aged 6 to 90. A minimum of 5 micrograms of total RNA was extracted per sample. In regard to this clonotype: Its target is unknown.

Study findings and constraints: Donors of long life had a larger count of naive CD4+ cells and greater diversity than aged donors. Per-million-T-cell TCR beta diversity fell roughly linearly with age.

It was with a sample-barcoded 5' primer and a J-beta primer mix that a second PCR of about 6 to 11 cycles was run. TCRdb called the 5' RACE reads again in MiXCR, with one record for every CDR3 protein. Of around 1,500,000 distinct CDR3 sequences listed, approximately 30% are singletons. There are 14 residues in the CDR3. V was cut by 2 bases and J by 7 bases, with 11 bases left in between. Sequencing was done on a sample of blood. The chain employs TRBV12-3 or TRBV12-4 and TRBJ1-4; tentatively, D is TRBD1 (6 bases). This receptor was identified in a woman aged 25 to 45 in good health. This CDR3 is CASSLWGQGEKLFF. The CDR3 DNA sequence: TGTGCCAGCAGTTTATGGGGGCAGGGTGAAAAACTGTTTTTT.